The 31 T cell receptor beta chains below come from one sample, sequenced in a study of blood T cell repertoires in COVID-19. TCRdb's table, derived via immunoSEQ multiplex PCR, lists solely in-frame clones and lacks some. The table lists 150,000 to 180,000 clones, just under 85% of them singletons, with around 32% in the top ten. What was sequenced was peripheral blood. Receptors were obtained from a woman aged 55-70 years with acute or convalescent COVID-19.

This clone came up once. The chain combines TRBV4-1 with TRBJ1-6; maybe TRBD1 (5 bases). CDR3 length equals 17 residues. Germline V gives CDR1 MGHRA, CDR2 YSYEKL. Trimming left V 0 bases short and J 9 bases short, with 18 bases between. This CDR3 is CASSQELGRSVLSPLHF. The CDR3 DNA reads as TGCGCCAGCAGCCAAGAGCTGGGGCGGTCGGTACTTTCACCCCTCCACTTT.

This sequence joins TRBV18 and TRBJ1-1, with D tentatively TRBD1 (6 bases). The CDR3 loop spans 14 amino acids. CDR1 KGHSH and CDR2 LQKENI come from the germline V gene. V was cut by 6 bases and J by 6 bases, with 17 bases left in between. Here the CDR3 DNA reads TGTGCCAGCTCTCAAGACAGGTCCCGAGCTGAAGCTTTCTTT. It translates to CASSQDRSRAEAFF.

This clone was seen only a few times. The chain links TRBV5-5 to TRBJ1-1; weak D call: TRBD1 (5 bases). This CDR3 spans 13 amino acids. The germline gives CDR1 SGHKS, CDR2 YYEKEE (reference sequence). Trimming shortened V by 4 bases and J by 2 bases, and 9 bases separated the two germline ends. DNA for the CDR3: TGTGCCAGCAGCCCGCAGGGTAACACTGAAGCTTTCTTT. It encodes CASSPQGNTEAFF.

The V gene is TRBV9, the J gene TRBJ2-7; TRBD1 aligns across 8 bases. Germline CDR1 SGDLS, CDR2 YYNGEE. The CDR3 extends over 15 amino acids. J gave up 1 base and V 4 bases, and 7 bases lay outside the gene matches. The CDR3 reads CASSPRTGISYEQYF. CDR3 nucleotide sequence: TGTGCCAGCAGCCCCCGGACAGGGATTTCCTACGAGCAGTACTTC.

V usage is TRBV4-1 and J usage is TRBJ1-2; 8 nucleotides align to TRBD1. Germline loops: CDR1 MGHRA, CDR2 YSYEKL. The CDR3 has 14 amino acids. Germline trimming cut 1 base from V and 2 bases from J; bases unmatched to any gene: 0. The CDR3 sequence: CASSQGTGNYGYTF. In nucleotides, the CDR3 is TGCGCCAGCAGCCAAGGGACAGGGAACTATGGCTACACCTTC.

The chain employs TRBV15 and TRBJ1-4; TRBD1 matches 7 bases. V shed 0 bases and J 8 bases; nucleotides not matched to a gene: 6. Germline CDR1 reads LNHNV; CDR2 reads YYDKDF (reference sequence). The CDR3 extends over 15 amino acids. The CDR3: CATSRDRGRGEKLFF. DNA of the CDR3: TGTGCCACCAGCAGAGATAGGGGGCGCGGGGAAAAACTGTTTTTT.

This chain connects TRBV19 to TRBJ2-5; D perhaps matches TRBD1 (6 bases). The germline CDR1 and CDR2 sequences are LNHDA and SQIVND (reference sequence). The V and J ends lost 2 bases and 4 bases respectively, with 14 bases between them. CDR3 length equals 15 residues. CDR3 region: CASSIRQGLAETQYF. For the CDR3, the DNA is TGTGCCAGTAGTATACGTCAGGGGTTGGCAGAGACCCAGTACTTC. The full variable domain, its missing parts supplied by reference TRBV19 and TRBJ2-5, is DGGITQSPKYLFRKEGQNVTLSCEQNLNHDAMYWYRQDPGQGLRLIYYSQIVNDFQKGDIAEGYSVSREKKESFPLTVTSAQKNPTAFYLCASSIRQGLAETQYFGPGTRLLVL.

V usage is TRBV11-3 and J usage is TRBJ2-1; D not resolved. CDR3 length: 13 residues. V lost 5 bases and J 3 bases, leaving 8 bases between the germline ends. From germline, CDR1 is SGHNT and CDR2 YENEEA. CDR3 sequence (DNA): TGTGCCAGCAGCAGCCCGAACTACAATGAGCAGTTCTTC. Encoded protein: CASSSPNYNEQFF.

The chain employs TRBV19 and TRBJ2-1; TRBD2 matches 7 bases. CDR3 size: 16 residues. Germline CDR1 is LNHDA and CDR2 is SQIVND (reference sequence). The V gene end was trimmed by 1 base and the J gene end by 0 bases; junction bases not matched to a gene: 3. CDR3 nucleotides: TGTGCCAGTAGTATAGTGGCGGGGGTCTCCTACAATGAGCAGTTCTTC. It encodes CASSIVAGVSYNEQFF.

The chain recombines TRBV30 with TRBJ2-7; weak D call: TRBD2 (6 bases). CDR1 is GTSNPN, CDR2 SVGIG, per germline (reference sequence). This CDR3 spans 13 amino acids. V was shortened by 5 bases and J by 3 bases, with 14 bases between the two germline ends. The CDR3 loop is CAWARDSYYEQYF. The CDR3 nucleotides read TGTGCCTGGGCCCGGGACTCCTACTACGAGCAGTACTTC.

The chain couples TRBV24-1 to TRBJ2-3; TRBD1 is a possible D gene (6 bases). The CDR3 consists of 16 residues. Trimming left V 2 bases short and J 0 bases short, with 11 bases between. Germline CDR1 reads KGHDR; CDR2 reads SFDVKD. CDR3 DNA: TGTGCCACCAGTGATTCCGACAGGACTAGCACAGATACGCAGTATTTT. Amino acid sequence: CATSDSDRTSTDTQYF.

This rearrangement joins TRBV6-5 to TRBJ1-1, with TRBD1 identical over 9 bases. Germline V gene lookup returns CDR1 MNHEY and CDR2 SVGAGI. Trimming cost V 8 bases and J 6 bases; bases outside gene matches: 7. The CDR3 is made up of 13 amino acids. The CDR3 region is CASVWDRDSEAFF. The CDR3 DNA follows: TGTGCCAGCGTGTGGGACAGGGATTCTGAAGCTTTCTTT.

CDR3 in amino acids: CASSVARGTEAFF. For the CDR3, the DNA is TGTGCCAGTAGTGTGGCCCGGGGGACTGAAGCTTTCTTT. The chain uses TRBV19 and TRBJ1-1, with D possibly being TRBD1 (5 bases). CDR3 length equals 13 residues. Germline V lookup: CDR1 LNHDA, CDR2 SQIVND (reference sequence). The ends were cut back, 5 bases at V and 5 bases at J, with 12 bases in the middle.

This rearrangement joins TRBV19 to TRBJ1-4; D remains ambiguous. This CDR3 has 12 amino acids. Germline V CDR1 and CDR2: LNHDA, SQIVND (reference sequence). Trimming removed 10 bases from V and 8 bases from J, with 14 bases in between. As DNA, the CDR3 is TGTGCCACCCGTGGGGAGATAGAAAAACTGTTTTTT. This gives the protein CATRGEIEKLFF.

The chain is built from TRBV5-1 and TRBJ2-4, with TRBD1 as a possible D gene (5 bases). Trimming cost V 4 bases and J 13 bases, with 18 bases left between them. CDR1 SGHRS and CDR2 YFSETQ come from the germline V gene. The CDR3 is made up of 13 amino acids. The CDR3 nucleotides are TGCGCCAGCAGCCCGCCGGACACCGATTCACAGTACTTC. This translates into CASSPPDTDSQYF.

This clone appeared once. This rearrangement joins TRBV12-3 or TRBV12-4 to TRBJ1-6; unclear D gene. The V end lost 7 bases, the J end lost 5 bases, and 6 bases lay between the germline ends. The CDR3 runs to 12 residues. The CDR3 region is CASNSNNSPLHF. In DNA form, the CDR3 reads TGTGCCAGCAACAGCAATAATTCACCCCTCCACTTT.

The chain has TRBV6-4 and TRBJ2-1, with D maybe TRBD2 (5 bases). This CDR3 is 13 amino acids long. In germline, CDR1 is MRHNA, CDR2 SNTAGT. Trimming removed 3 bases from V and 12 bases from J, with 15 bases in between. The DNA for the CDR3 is TGTGCCAGCAGTGAAATGTCCCCCCGGGGGCAGTTCTTC. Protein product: CASSEMSPRGQFF.

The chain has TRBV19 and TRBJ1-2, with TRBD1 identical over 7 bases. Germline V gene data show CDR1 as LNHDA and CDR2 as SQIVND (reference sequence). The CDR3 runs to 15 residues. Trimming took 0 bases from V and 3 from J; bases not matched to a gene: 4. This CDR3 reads CASSIEGQADYGYTF. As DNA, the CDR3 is TGTGCCAGTAGTATAGAAGGACAGGCTGACTATGGCTACACCTTC.

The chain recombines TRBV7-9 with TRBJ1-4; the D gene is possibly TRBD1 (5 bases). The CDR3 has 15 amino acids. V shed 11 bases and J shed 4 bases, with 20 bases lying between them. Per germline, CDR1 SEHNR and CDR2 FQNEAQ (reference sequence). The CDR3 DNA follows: TGTGCCTTAGGAGGGGAGGACAACCTTAATGAAAAACTGTTTTTT. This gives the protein CALGGEDNLNEKLFF.

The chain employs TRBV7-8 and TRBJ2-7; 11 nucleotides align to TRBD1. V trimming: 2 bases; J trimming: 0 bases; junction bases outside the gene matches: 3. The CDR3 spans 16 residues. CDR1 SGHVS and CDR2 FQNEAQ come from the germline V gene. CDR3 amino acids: CASSLRGTGGSYEQYV. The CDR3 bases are TGTGCCAGCAGCTTACGAGGGACAGGGGGCTCCTACGAGCAGTACGTC.

DNA of the CDR3: TGTGCCAGCAGCCCCTACGGGGGTCCCCGCGGCACTGAAGCTTTCTTT. Encoded protein: CASSPYGGPRGTEAFF. The V gene is TRBV6-4, the J gene TRBJ1-1; D is possibly TRBD1 (5 bases). With 6 bases removed from V and 4 bases from J, the gap between germline ends came to 21 bases. Germline CDR1 reads MRHNA; CDR2 reads SNTAGT. The CDR3 runs 16 residues.

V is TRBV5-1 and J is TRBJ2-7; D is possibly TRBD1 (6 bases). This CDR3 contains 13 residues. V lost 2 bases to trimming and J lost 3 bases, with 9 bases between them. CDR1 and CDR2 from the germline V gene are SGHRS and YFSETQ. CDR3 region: CASSFTGYYEQYF. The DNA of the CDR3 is TGCGCCAGCAGCTTTACAGGGTACTACGAGCAGTACTTC.

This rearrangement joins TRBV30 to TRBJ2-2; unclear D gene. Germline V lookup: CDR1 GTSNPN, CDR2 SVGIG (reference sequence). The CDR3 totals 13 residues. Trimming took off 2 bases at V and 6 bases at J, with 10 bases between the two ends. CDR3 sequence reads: CAWSSRGPGELFF. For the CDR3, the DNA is TGTGCCTGGAGTTCCAGAGGTCCCGGGGAGCTGTTTTTT.

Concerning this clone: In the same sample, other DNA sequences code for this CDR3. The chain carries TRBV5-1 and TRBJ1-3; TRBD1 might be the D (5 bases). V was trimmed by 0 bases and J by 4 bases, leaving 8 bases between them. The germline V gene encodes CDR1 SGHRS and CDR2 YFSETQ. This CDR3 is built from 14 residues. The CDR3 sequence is CASSLAGSGNTIYF. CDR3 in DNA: TGCGCCAGCAGCTTGGCAGGGTCCGGAAACACCATATATTTT.

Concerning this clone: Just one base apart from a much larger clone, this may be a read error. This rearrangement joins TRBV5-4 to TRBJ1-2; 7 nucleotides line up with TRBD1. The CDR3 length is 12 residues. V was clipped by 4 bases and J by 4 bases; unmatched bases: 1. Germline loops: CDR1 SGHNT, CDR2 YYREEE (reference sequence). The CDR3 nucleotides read TGTGCCAGCAGCCGGGACAGCTATGGCTACACCTTC. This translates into CASSRDSYGYTF.

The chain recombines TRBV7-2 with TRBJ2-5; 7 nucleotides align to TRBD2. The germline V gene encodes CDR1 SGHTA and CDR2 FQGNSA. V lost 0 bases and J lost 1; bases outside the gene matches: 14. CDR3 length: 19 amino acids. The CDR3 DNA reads TGTGCCAGCAGCTTAGCGCATCAAACAACTAGCGCGGCCCAAGAGACCCAGTACTTC. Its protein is CASSLAHQTTSAAQETQYF.

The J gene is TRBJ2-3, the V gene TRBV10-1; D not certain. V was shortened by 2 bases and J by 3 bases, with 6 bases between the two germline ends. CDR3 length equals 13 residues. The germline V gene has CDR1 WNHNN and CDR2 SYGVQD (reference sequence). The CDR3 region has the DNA TGCGCCAGCAGTGAGCGGTGGACAGATACGCAGTATTTT. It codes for CASSERWTDTQYF.

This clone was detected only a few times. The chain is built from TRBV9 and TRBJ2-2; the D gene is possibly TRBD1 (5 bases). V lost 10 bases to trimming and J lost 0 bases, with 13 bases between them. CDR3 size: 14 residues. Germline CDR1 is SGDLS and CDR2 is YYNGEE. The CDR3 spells CASTVGANTGELFF. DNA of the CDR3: TGTGCCTCCACGGTAGGGGCGAACACCGGGGAGCTGTTTTTT.

The DNA for the CDR3 is TGTGCCAGCAGCCAAACCAGGCAGAGCTCTGGAAACACCATATATTTT. This sequence encodes CASSQTRQSSGNTIYF. The chain uses TRBV3-1 (or the pseudogene TRBV3-2) and TRBJ1-3; no clear D. From germline, CDR1 is LGHDT and CDR2 YNNKEL (reference sequence). The CDR3 runs 16 residues. V was cut by 2 bases and J by 0 bases, with 11 bases left in between.

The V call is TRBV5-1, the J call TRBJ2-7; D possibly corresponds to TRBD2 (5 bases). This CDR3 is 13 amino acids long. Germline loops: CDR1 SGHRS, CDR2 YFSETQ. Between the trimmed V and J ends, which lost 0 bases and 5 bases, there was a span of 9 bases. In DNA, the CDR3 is TGCGCCAGCAGCTTGGCTCTGGGAGACGAGCAGTACTTC. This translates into CASSLALGDEQYF.

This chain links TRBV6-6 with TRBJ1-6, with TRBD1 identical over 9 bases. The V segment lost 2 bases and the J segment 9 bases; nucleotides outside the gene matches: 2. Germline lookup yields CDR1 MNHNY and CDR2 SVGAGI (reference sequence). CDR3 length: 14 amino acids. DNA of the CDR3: TGTGCCAGCAGTTACGACAGGGGGACTTCACCCCTCCACTTT. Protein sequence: CASSYDRGTSPLHF.